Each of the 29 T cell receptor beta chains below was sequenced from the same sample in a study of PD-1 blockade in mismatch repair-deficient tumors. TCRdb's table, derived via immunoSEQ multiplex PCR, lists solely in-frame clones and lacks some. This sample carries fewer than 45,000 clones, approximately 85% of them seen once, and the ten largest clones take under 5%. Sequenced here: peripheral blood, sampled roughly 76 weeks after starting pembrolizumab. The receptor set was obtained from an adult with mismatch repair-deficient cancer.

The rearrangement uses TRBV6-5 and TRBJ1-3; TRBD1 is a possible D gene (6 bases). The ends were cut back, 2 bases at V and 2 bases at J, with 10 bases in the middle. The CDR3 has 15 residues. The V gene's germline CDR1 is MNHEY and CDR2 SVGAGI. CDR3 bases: TGTGCCAGCAGTTACCAACAGGGACCTGGAAACACCATATATTTT. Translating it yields CASSYQQGPGNTIYF.

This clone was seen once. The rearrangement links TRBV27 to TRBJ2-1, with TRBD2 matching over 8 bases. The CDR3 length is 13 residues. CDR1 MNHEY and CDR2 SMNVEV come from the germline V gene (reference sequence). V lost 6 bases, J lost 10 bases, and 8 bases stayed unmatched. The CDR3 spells CASRRRLANEQFF. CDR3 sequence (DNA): TGTGCCAGCAGAAGAAGACTAGCGAACGAGCAGTTCTTC.

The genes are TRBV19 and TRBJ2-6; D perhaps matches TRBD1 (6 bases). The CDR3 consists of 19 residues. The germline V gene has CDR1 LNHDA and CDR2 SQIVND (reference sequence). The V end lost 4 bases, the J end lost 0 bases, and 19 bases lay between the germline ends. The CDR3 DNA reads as TGTGCCAGTAGTAGCATAGTCAGGGGAGTAGGCTCTGGGGCCAACGTCCTGACTTTC. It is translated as CASSSIVRGVGSGANVLTF.

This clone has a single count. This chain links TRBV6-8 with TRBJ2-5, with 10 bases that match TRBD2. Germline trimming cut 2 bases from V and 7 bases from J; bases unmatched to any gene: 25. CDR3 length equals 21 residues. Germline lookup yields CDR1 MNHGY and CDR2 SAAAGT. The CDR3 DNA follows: TGTGCCAGCAGTTACCGAGGCCAAGAAACTAGCGGGAAGCTCCTCTTGAGGACCCAGTACTTC. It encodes CASSYRGQETSGKLLLRTQYF.

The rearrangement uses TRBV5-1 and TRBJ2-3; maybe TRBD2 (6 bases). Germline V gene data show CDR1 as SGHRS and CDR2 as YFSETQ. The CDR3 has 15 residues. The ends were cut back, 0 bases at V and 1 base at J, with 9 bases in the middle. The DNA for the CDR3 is TGCGCCAGCAGCTTGGTTAGCGGACGCACAGATACGCAGTATTTT. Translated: CASSLVSGRTDTQYF.

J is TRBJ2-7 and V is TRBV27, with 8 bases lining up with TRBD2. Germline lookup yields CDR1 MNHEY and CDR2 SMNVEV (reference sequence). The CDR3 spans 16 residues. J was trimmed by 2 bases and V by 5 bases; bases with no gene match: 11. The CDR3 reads CASSPYGSGGTYEQYF. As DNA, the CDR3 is TGTGCCAGCAGTCCCTATGGCAGCGGGGGTACCTACGAGCAGTACTTC.

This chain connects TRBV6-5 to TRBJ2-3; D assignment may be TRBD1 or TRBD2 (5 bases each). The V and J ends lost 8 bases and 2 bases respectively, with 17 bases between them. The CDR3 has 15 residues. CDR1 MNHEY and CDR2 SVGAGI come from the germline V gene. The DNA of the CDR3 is TGTGCCAGCTGCCGTGGGACGCCCATCACAGATACGCAGTATTTT. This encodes CASCRGTPITDTQYF.

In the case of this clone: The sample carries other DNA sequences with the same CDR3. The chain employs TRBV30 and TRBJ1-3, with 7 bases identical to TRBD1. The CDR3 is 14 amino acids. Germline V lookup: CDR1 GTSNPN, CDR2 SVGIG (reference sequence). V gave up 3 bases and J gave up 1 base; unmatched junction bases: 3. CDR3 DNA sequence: TGTGCCTGGAGCAAGACAGGGTCTGGAAACACCATATATTTT. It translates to CAWSKTGSGNTIYF. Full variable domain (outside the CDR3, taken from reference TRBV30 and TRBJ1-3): SQTIHQWPATLVQPVGSPLSLECTVEGTSNPNLYWYRQAAGRGLQLLFYSVGIGQISSEVPQNLSASRPQDRQFILSSKKLLLSDSGFYLCAWSKTGSGNTIYFGEGSWLTVV.

Here the CDR3 reads CASSPPFNYYAGELFF. CDR3 coding DNA: TGTGCCAGTAGCCCCCCCTTCAATTACTACGCCGGGGAGCTGTTTTTT. The chain joins TRBV19 to TRBJ2-2; D uncertain. V was shortened by 6 bases and J by 6 bases, with 20 bases between the two germline ends. Germline V gene lookup returns CDR1 LNHDA and CDR2 SQIVND (reference sequence). This CDR3 comprises 16 residues.

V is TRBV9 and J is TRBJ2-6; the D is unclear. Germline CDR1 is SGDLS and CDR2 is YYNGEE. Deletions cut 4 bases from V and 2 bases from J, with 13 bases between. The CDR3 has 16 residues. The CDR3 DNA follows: TGTGCCAGCAGCCCCCAATGGACGCCTGGGGCCAACGTCCTGACTTTC. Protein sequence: CASSPQWTPGANVLTF.

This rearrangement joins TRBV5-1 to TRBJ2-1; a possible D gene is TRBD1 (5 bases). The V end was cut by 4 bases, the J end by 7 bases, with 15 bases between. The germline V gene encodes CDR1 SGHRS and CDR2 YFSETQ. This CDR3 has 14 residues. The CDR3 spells CASSTNQGWNEQFF. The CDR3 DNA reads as TGCGCCAGCAGCACAAACCAGGGTTGGAATGAGCAGTTCTTC.

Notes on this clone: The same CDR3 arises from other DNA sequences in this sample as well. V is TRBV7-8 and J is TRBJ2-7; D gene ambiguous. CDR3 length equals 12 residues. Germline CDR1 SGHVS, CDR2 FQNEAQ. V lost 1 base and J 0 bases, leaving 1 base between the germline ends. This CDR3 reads CASSLVSYEQYF. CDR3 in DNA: TGTGCCAGCAGCTTAGTCTCCTACGAGCAGTACTTC.

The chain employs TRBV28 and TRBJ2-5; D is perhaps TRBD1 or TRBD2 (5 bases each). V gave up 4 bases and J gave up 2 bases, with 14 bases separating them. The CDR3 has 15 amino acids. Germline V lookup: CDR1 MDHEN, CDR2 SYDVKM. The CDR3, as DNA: TGTGCCAGCAGTTCACCCGGGACGTTACAAGAGACCCAGTACTTC. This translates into CASSSPGTLQETQYF.

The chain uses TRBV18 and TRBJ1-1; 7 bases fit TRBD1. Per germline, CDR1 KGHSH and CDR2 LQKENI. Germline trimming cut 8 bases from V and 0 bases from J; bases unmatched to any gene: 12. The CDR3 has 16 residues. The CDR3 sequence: CASQRGDSLMNTEAFF. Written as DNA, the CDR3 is TGTGCCAGCCAAAGGGGGGACAGCCTTATGAACACTGAAGCTTTCTTT.

CDR3 amino acids: CSVEVPTGLSYEQYF. The CDR3 DNA reads as TGCAGCGTTGAGGTCCCGACAGGCTTATCCTACGAGCAGTACTTC. V gene TRBV29-1 combines with J gene TRBJ2-7; D perhaps matches TRBD1 (6 bases). Trimming pared 3 bases from V and 1 base from J, leaving 16 bases between. The CDR3 is made up of 15 amino acids. Looked up from germline, CDR1 is SQVTM and CDR2 is ANQGSEA.

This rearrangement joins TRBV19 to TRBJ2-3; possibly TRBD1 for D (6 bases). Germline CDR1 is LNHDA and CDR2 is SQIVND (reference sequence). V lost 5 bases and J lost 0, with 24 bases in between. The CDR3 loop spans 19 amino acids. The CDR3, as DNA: TGTGCCAGTAGTTCACGACCGCCCGGGACACAAACTAGCACAGATACGCAGTATTTT. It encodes CASSSRPPGTQTSTDTQYF.

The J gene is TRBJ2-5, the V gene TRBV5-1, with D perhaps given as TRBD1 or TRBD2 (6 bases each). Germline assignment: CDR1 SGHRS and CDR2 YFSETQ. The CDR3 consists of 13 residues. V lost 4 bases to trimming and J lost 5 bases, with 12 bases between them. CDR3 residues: CASSGGGFETQYF. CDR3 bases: TGCGCCAGCAGCGGAGGGGGGTTCGAGACCCAGTACTTC.

The CDR3 bases are TGTGCCAGCAGCTTCCTAGCGAACAATGAGCAGTTCTTC. Translation gives CASSFLANNEQFF. This chain uses TRBV7-9 with TRBJ2-1, with D possibly TRBD2 on 6 matching bases. Trimming removed 3 bases from V and 5 bases from J, with 8 bases in between. CDR1 and CDR2 from the germline V gene are SEHNR and FQNEAQ (reference sequence). The CDR3 length is 13 residues.

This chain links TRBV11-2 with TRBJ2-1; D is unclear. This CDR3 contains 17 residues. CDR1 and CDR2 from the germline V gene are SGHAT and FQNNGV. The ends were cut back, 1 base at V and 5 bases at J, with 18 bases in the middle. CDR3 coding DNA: TGTGCCAGCAGCTTAGCTGGTCAGGAGAAAGTCGACAATGAGCAGTTCTTC. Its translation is CASSLAGQEKVDNEQFF.

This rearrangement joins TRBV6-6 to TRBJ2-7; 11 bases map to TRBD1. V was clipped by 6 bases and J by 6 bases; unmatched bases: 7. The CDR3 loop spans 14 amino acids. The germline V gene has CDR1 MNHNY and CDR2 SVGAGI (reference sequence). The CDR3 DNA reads TGTGCCAGCAGGGCTTCGGGACAGGGGGGCGAGCAGTACTTC. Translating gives CASRASGQGGEQYF.

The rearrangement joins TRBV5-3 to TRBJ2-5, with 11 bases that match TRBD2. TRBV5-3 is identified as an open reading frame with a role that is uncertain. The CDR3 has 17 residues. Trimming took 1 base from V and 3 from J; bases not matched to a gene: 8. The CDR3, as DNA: TGTGCCAGAAGCTTGAAGCTAGCGGGAGGAATCAAAGAGACCCAGTACTTC. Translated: CARSLKLAGGIKETQYF.

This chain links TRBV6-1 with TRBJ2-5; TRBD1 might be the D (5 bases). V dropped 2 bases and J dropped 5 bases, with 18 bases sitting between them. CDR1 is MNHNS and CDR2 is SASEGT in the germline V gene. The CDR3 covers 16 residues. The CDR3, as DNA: TGTGCCAGCAGTGAATTGAGCAGGGTATTGGGTGAGACCCAGTACTTC. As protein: CASSELSRVLGETQYF.

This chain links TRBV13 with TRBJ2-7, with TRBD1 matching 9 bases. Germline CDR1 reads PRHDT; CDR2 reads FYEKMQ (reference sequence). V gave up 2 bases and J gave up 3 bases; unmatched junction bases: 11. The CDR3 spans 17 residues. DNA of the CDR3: TGTGCCAGCAGCTTAAAGGGCTGGACAGGGGTGGACTACGAGCAGTACTTC. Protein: CASSLKGWTGVDYEQYF.

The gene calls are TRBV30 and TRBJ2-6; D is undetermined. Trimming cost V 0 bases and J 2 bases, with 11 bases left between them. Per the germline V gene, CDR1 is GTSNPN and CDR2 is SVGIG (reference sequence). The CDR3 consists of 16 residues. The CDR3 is CAWSVSGTAGANVLTF. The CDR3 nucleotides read TGTGCCTGGAGTGTATCAGGTACCGCTGGGGCCAACGTCCTGACTTTC.

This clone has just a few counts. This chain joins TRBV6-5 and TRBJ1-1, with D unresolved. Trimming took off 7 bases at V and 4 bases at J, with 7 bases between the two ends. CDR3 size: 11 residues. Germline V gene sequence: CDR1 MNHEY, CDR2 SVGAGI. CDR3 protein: CASTKGTEAFF. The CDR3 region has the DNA TGTGCCAGCACGAAGGGCACTGAAGCTTTCTTT.

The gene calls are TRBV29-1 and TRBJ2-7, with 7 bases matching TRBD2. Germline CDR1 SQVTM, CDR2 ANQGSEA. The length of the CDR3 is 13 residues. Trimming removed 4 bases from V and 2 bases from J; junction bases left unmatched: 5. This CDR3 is CSVVAGDAYEQYF. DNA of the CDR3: TGCAGCGTTGTGGCGGGGGACGCCTACGAGCAGTACTTC.

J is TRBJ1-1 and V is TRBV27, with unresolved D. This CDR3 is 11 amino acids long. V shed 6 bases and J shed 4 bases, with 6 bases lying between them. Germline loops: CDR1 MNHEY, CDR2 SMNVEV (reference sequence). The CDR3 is CASRMGTEAFF. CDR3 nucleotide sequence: TGTGCCAGCAGGATGGGCACTGAAGCTTTCTTT.

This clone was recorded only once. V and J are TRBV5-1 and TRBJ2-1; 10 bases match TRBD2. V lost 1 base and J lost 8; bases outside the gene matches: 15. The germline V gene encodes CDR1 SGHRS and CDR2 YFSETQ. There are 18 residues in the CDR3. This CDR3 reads CASSLRPSGSGPFDEQFF. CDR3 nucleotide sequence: TGCGCCAGCAGCTTGAGACCTAGCGGGAGCGGTCCCTTTGATGAGCAGTTCTTC.

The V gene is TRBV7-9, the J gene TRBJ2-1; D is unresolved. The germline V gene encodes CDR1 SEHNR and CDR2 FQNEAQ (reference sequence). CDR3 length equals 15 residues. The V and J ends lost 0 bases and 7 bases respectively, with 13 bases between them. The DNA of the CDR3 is TGTGCCAGCAGCTTAGCTCGCGTCACGCGGAATGAGCAGTTCTTC. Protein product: CASSLARVTRNEQFF.